Listed below are T cell receptor beta chains from one sample, sequenced in a study of shared clonotypes between healthy human individuals. The assay was immunoSEQ multiplex PCR, and TCRdb's table has in-frame clones only and misses some. Among approximately 250,000 clones listed, about 69% were seen once. The sequenced sample was memory CD4+ T cells sorted from blood. Receptors originate from a man aged 25-45 years in good health. Each CDR3 is given with its conserved first and last residue. A D gene is named only where the DNA matches it firmly. A clone size is listed for some rows: how often the clone was seen (once, few, many), or a class if it is expanded.

j_call,d_call,cdr3_length,clone_size,v_call,cdr3_nt,cdr3_aa
TRBJ1-3,TRBD1,15,-,TRBV15,TGTGCCACCAGCAGAGAACAGGGGGCGGGAAACACCATATATTTT,CATSREQGAGNTIYF
TRBJ2-7,TRBD2,14,-,TRBV27,TGTGCCAGCAGTTTGGGGACTAGCGGCTACGAGCAGTACTTC,CASSLGTSGYEQYF
TRBJ2-2,-,14,-,TRBV27,TGTGCCAGCACCCCGGGGGCGCAGACCGGGGAGCTGTTTTTT,CASTPGAQTGELFF
TRBJ2-6,TRBD1,15,-,TRBV5-1,TGCGCCAGCAGCCCCGACAGGGCTGGGGCCAACGTCCTGACTTTC,CASSPDRAGANVLTF
TRBJ2-5,TRBD2,15,few,TRBV18,TGTGCCAGCTCATCAACTAGCGGGAGTGGGGAGACCCAGTACTTC,CASSSTSGSGETQYF
TRBJ1-4,-,16,-,TRBV18,TGTGCCAGCTCTACTATGGCGGGAGCAACTAATGAAAAACTGTTTTTT,CASSTMAGATNEKLFF
TRBJ1-1,TRBD1,13,-,TRBV9,TGTGCCAGCAGCGTGGGGGGACAGGGCGAAGCTTTCTTT,CASSVGGQGEAFF
TRBJ2-1,TRBD2,14,-,TRBV11-3,TGTGCCAGCAGCTTAGGGGAGCGGGAAAATGAGCAGTTCTTC,CASSLGERENEQFF
TRBJ1-2,TRBD1,13,-,TRBV10-3,TGTGCCATCAGTGGGGGACAGGCGTATGGCTACACCTTC,CAISGGQAYGYTF
TRBJ2-2,TRBD2,14,few,TRBV7-9,TGTGCCAGCAGCTTGGGAGGGGCGTCCGGGGAGCTGTTTTTT,CASSLGGASGELFF
TRBJ2-1,TRBD1,16,-,TRBV10-2,TGCGCCAGCAGTGGCGACAGGGGGTCTGGTGAGAATGAGCAGTTCTTC,CASSGDRGSGENEQFF
TRBJ2-7,TRBD1,13,-,TRBV5-5,TGTGCCAGCAGCGGGGACAGGGGGGCCGAGCAGTACTTC,CASSGDRGAEQYF
TRBJ2-6,TRBD1,17,-,TRBV5-1,TGCGCCAGCAGCCCCGGGACAGCCCCTTCAGGGGCCAACGTCCTGACTTTC,CASSPGTAPSGANVLTF
TRBJ2-2,-,17,-,TRBV13,TGTGCCAGCAGCTTACCTGCAGGGGGGACGAACACCGGGGAGCTGTTTTTT,CASSLPAGGTNTGELFF
TRBJ2-1,-,16,-,TRBV19,TGTGCCAGTAGTATAGATCTTAGGTATTCTGGCAATGAGCAGTTCTTC,CASSIDLRYSGNEQFF
TRBJ2-1,-,12,-,TRBV15,TGTGCCACCAGCAGAGCAAGCTATGAGCAGTTCTTC,CATSRASYEQFF
TRBJ1-1,-,15,-,TRBV9,TGTGCCAGCAGCGTCGGGACTTTGGGGAACACTGAAGCTTTCTTT,CASSVGTLGNTEAFF
TRBJ2-1,-,15,-,TRBV6-5,TGTGCCAGCAGTCCTCGGGTTGACTCCTACAATGAGCAGTTCTTC,CASSPRVDSYNEQFF
TRBJ1-5,-,13,-,TRBV10-3,TGTGCCACATTAGAGGGGGGAAACCAGCCCCAGCATTTT,CATLEGGNQPQHF
TRBJ2-7,TRBD2,17,-,TRBV5-6,TGTGCCAGCAGCCTTGGTCCTATAGCGGGAGGGCCTTACGAGCAGTACTTC,CASSLGPIAGGPYEQYF
TRBJ2-7,-,16,few,TRBV11-3,TGTGCCAGCAGCCCCCGCCAGGGATCTAACACCTACGAGCAGTACTTC,CASSPRQGSNTYEQYF
TRBJ2-2,TRBD2,18,-,TRBV18,TGTGCCAGCTCACCACAGCTAGCGGGAGGGGCGAACACCGGGGAGCTGTTTTTT,CASSPQLAGGANTGELFF
TRBJ2-3,-,16,few,TRBV11-2,TGTGCCAGCAGCCTTCGGGTAGCAGTACCCACAGATACGCAGTATTTT,CASSLRVAVPTDTQYF
TRBJ1-5,-,16,-,TRBV7-8,TGTGCCAGCAGCCAACGGCGGTTTGAGCCAGATCAGCCCCAGCATTTT,CASSQRRFEPDQPQHF
TRBJ1-5,-,16,-,TRBV7-9,TGTGCCAGCAGCTTTAAACGGGGGGATGGCAATCAGCCCCAGCATTTT,CASSFKRGDGNQPQHF
TRBJ2-1,-,17,-,TRBV7-6,TGTGCCAGCAGCTTCCCTCGCATTGGGGTGTTCTACAATGAGCAGTTCTTC,CASSFPRIGVFYNEQFF
TRBJ2-7,-,12,few,TRBV28,TGTGCCAGCAGGGCAGGGATCTACGAGCAGTACTTC,CASRAGIYEQYF
TRBJ2-7,TRBD2,13,-,TRBV11-2,TGTGCCAGCAGCAGGACTAGCTCCTACGAGCAGTACTTC,CASSRTSSYEQYF
TRBJ1-3,-,14,-,TRBV2,TGTGCCAGCATGAACGACGGTACTGGAAACACCATATATTTT,CASMNDGTGNTIYF
TRBJ2-5,TRBD2,14,once,TRBV28,TGTGCCAGCAGGCTAGCGGGTCTTGAAGAGACCCAGTACTTC,CASRLAGLEETQYF
TRBJ2-6,-,18,once,TRBV19,TGTGCCAGTAGTATTAGGGCAGGGGTCCTCTCTGGGGCCAACGTCCTGACTTTC,CASSIRAGVLSGANVLTF
TRBJ1-2,-,15,few,TRBV28,TGTGCCAGCAGTAGCGCCGGAAGACAGCTTTATGGCTACACCTTC,CASSSAGRQLYGYTF
TRBJ2-2,-,14,once,TRBV10-1,TGCGCCAGCAGGGAGGAGGGGGGCACCGGGGAGCTGTTTTTT,CASREEGGTGELFF
TRBJ1-4,-,15,-,TRBV19,TGTGCCAGTATCGATACGGGGGCAACTAATGAAAAACTGTTTTTT,CASIDTGATNEKLFF
TRBJ2-7,TRBD2,16,few,TRBV14,TGTGCCAGCAGCCAAGGTCCCGGGAGGGTCATATACGAGCAGTACTTC,CASSQGPGRVIYEQYF
TRBJ1-4,-,14,-,TRBV10-2,TGCGCCAGCAGTGATTACAGTATTAATGAAAAACTGTTTTTT,CASSDYSINEKLFF
TRBJ1-5,TRBD1,15,-,TRBV5-1,TGCGCCAGCAGCATGGGACAGGGGCCCAATCAGCCCCAGCATTTT,CASSMGQGPNQPQHF
TRBJ2-1,-,14,-,TRBV28,TGTGCCAGCAAGAAGGGAGAGATCAACAATGAGCAGTTCTTC,CASKKGEINNEQFF
TRBJ2-7,-,11,-,TRBV19,TGTGCCAGTAGTTCCTTATACGAGCAGTACTTC,CASSSLYEQYF
TRBJ2-7,-,15,-,TRBV28,TGTGCCAGCAGTTTACGCGAACTAGTTTCCTACGAGCAGTACTTC,CASSLRELVSYEQYF
TRBJ2-1,-,13,-,TRBV5-1,TGCGCCAGCAGCTTGAGGCGGGACTCCGAGCAGTTCTTC,CASSLRRDSEQFF
TRBJ2-1,TRBD2,16,-,TRBV13,TGTGCCAGCAGCTCAGGACTAGCGGGAGCCGGGCATGAGCAGTTCTTC,CASSSGLAGAGHEQFF
TRBJ1-5,-,13,once,TRBV5-8,TGTGCCAGCAGCTTGACCCTTACGGGGCCCCAGCATTTT,CASSLTLTGPQHF
TRBJ2-7,-,13,-,TRBV6-1,TGTGCCAGCAGTGAGGGACAAGCCTACGAGCAGTACTTC,CASSEGQAYEQYF
TRBJ1-4,-,14,-,TRBV2,TGTGCCAGCAGTGGTGGGGCGGCTAATGAAAAACTGTTTTTT,CASSGGAANEKLFF
TRBJ2-1,-,12,-,TRBV18,TGTGCCAGCTCAGGACTTGACAATGAGCAGTTCTTC,CASSGLDNEQFF
TRBJ2-2,-,16,-,TRBV18,TGTGCCAGCTCACCCCCGAACGAATGGGACACCGGGGAGCTGTTTTTT,CASSPPNEWDTGELFF
TRBJ2-2,-,13,-,TRBV12-5,TGTGCTACCGCCAGGGGCCCAGCCGGGGAGCTGTTTTTT,CATARGPAGELFF
TRBJ2-5,TRBD2,18,-,TRBV7-2,TGTGCCAGCAGCTCTCCTCCCGGGACTAGCGGGGATCAAGAGACCCAGTACTTC,CASSSPPGTSGDQETQYF